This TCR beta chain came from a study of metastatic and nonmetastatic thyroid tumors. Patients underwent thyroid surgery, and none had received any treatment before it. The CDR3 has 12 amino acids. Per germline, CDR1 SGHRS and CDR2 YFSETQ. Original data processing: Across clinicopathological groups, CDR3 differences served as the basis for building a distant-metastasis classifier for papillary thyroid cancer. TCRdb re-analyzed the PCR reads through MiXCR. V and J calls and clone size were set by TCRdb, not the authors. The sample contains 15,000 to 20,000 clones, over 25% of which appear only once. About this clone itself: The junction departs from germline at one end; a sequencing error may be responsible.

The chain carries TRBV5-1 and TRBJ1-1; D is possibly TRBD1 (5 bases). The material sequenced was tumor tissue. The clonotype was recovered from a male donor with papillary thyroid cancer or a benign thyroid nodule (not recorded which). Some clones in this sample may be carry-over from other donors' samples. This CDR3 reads CASSKGLTEAFF. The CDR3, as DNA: TGTGCCAGCAGCAAGGGACTTACTGAAGCTTTCTTT. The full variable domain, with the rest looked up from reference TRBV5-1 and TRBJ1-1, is KAGVTQTPRYLIKTRGQQVTLSCSPISGHRSVSWYQQTPGQGLQFLFEYFSETQRNKGNFPGRFSGRQFSNSRSEMNVSTLELGDSALYLCASSKGLTEAFFGQGTRLTVV.